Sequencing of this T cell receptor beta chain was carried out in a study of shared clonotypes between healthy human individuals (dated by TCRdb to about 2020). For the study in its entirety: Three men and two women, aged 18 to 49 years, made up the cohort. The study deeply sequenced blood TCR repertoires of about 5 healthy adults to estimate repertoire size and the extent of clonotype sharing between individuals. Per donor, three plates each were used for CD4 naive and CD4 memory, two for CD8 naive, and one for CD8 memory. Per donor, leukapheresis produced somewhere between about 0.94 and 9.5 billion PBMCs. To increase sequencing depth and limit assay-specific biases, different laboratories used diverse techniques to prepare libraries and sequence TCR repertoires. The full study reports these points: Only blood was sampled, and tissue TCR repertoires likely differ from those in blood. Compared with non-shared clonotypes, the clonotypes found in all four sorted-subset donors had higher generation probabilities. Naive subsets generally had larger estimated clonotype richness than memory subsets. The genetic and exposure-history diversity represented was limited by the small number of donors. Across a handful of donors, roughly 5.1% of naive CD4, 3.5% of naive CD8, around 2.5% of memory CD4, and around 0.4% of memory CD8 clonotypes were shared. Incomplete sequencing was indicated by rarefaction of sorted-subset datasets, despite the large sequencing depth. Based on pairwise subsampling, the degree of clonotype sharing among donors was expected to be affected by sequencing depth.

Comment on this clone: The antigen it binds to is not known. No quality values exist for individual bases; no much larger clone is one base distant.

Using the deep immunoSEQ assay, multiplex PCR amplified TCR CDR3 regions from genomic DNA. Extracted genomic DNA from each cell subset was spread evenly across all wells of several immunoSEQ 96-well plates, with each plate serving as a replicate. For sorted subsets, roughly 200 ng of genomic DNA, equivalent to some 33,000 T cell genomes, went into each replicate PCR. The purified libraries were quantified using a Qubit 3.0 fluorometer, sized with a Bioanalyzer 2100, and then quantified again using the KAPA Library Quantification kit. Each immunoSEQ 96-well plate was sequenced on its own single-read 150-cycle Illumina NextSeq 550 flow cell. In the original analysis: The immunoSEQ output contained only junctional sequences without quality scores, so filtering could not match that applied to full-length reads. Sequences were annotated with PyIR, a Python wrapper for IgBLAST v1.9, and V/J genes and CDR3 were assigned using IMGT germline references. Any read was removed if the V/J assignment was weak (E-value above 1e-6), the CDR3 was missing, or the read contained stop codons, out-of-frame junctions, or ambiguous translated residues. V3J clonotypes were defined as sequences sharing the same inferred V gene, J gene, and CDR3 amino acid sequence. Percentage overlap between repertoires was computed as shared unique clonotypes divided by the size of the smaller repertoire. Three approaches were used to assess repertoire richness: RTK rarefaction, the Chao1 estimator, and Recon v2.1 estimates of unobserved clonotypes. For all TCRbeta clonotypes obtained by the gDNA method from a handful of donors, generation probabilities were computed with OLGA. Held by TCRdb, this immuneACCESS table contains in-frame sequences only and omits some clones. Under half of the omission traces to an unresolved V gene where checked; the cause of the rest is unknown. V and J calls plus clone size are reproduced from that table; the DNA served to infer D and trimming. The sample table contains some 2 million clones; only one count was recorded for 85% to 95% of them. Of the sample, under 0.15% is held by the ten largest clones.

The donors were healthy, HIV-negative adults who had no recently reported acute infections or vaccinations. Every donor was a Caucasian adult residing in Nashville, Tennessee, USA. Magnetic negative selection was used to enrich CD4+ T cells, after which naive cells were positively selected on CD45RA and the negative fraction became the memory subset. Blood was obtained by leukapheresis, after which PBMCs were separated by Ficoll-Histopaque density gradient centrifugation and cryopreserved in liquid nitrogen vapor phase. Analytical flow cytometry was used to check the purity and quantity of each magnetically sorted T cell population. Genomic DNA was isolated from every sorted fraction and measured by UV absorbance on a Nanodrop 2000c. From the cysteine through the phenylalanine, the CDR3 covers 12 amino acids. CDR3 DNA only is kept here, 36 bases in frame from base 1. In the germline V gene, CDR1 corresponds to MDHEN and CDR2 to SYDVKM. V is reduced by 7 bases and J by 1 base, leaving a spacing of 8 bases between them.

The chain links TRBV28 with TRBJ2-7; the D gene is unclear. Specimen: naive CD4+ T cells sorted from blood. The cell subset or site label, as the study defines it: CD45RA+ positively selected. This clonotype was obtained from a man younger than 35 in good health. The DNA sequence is TGTGCCAGCAATCATAAGTCCTACGAGCAGTACTTC. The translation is CASNHKSYEQYF.